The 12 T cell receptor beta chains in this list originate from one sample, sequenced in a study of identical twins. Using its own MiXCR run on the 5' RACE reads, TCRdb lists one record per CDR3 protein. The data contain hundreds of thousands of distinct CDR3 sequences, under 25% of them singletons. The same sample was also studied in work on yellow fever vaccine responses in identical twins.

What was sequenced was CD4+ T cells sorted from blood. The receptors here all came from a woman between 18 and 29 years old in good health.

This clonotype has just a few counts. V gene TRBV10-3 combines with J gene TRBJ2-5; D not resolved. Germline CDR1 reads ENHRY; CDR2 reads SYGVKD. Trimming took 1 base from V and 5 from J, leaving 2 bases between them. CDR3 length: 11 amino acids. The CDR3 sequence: CAISEWETQYF. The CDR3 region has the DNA TGTGCCATCAGTGAGTGGGAGACCCAGTACTTC.

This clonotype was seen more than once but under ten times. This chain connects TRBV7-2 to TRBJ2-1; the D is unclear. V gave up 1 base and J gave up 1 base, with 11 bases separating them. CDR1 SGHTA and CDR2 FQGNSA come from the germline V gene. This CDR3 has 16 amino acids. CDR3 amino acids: CASSLGRSHSYNEQFF. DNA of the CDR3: TGTGCCAGCAGCTTAGGCCGTTCCCATTCCTACAATGAGCAGTTCTTC.

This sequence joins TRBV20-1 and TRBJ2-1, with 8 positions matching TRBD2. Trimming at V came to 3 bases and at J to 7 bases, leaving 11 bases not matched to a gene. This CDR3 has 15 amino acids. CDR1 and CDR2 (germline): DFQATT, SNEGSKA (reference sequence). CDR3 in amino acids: CSASGYGGGRNEQFF. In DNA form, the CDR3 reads TGCAGTGCTAGTGGGTACGGCGGGGGGCGAAATGAGCAGTTCTTC.

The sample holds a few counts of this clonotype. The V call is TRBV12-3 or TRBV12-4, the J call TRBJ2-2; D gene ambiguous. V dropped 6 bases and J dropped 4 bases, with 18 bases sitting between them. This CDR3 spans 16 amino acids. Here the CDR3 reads CASSLSHRDLTGELFF. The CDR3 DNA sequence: TGTGCCAGCAGCCTAAGCCACAGAGACCTCACCGGGGAGCTGTTTTTT.

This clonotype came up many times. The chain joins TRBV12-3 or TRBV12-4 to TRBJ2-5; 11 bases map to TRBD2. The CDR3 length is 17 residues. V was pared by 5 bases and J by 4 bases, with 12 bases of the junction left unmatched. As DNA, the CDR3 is TGTGCCAGCAGTCCAGATCTAGCGGGAGGAGCTAGAGAGACCCAGTACTTC. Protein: CASSPDLAGGARETQYF.

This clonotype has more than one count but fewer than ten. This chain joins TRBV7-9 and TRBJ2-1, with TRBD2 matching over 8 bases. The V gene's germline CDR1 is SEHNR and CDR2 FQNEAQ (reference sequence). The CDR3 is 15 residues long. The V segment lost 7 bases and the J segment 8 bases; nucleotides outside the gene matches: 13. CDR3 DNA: TGTGCCAGCACCATCAGCGGGAGTGGGTCTTATGAGCAGTTCTTC. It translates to CASTISGSGSYEQFF.

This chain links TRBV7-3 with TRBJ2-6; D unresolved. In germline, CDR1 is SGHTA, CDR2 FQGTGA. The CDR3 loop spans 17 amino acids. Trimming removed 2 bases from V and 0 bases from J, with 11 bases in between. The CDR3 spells CASSLGVPLSGANVLTF. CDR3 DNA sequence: TGTGCCAGCAGCTTAGGGGTTCCCCTCTCTGGGGCCAACGTCCTGACTTTC.

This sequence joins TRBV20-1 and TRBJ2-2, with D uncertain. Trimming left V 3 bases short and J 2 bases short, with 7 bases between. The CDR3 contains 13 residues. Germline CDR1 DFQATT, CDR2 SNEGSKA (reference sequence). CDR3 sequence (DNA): TGCAGTGCTAGCCCGGGTAACACCGGGGAGCTGTTTTTT. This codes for CSASPGNTGELFF.

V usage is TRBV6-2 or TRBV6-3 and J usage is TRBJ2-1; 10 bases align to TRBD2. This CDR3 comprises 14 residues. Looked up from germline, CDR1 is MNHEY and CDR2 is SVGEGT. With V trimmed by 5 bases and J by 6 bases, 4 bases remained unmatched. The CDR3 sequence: CASSSGGALNEQFF. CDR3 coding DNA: TGTGCCAGCAGTAGCGGGGGGGCTCTCAATGAGCAGTTCTTC.

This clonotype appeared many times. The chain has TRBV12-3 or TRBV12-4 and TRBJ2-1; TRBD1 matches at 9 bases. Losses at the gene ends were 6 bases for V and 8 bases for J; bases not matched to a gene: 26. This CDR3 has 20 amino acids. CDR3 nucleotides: TGTGCCAGCAGAACTTGGGGGATGTTTGGTACAGGGGGCTATCAGGATGAGCAGTTCTTC. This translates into CASRTWGMFGTGGYQDEQFF.

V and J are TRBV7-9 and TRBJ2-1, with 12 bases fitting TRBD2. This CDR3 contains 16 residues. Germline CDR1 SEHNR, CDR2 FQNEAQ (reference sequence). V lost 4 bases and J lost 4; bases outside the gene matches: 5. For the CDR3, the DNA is TGTGCCAGCAGCTCAAAACTAGCGGGGGGATACAATGAGCAGTTCTTC. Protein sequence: CASSSKLAGGYNEQFF.

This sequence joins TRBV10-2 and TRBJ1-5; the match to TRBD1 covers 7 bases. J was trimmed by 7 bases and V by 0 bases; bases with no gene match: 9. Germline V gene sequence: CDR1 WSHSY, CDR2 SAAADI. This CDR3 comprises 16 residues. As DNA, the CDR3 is TGCGCCAGCAGTGAGTCGGGGGGAGGGGGCGCGCAGCCCCAGCATTTT. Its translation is CASSESGGGGAQPQHF.